Sequencing of this TCR beta chain was carried out in a study of shared clonotypes between healthy human individuals. Each cell subset's genomic DNA was divided evenly among several immunoSEQ plates. Each PCR replicate run on unsorted PBMC took in about 0.3 ug DNA, about 30,000 T cell genomes. Only in-frame clones appear in the TCRdb table, and some are missing; sequencing was by immunoSEQ multiplex PCR. The sample contains some 470,000 clones, around 78% of which appear only once. A note on this clone: Antigen: not known.

Participating donors were healthy, HIV-negative adults free of recent acute infections or vaccinations. Study-wide results and caveats: Only blood underwent sampling, and tissue repertoires likely differ.

Germline loops: CDR1 MDHEN, CDR2 SYDVKM. This CDR3 spans 14 amino acids. Trimming pared 6 bases from V and 1 base from J, leaving 9 bases between. The sequence was collected from a woman between 40 and 50 years old in good health. Some clones in this sample may be carry-over from other donors' samples. The rearrangement uses TRBV28 and TRBJ2-2, with D uncertain. The sample consisted of PBMCs. Here the CDR3 reads CASRPRRNTGELFF. The CDR3 nucleotides read TGTGCCAGCAGACCGCGACGGAACACCGGGGAGCTGTTTTTT.